This T cell receptor (beta chain) was sequenced in a study of OX40 agonist ivuxolimab in advanced cancers. Clones were read by immunoSEQ multiplex PCR, and TCRdb kept only the in-frame ones, dropping some. The top ten clones hold about 25% of a sample with 50,000 or so clones, approximately 95% of them seen once. The CDR3 has 13 residues. Germline assignment: CDR1 SGHAT and CDR2 FQNNGV. V lost 1 base, J lost 12 bases, and 12 bases lay in between. Baseline was the first blood sampling point, followed by cycle 4 day 1 and cycle 7 day 1. This clonotype was obtained from an adult with an advanced solid tumor such as melanoma, head and neck, liver or kidney cancer. The chain carries TRBV11-2 and TRBJ1-4; tentatively, D is TRBD1 (5 bases). The sequences come from CD4+ or CD8+ T cells sorted from blood, collected in a trial of the OX40 agonist ivuxolimab. The CDR3 coding sequence is TGTGCCAGCAGCTTAGTGGGGGACTCGGAACTGTTTTTT. It translates to CASSLVGDSELFF.